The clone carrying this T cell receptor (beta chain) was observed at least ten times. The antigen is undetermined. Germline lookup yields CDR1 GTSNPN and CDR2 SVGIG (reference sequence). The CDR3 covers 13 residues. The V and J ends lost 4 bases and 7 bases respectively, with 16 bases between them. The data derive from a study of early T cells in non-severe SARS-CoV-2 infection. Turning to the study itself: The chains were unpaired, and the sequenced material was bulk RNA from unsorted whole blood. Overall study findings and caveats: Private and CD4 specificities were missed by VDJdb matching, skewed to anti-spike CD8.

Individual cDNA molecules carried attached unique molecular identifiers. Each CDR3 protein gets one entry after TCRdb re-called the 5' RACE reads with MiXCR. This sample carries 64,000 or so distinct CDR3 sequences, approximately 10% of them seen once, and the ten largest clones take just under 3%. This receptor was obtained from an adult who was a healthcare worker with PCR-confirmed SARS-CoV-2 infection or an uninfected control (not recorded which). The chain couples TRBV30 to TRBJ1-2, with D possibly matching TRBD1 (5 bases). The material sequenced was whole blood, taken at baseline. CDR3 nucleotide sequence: TGTGCCTGGAACCCCCTAGGGGACGCTGGCTACACCTTC. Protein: CAWNPLGDAGYTF.